Below are 20 T cell receptor beta chains sequenced from a single sample in a study of OX40 agonist ivuxolimab in advanced cancers. Sequenced by immunoSEQ multiplex PCR; TCRdb stores in-frame clones only, minus some. The table has about 58,000 clones, approximately 86% seen once; the top ten hold roughly 0.76%. Sequenced here: CD4+ or CD8+ T cells sorted from blood, sampled in a trial of the OX40 agonist ivuxolimab. The receptors stem from an adult with an advanced solid tumor such as melanoma, head and neck, liver or kidney cancer.

The J gene is TRBJ2-2, the V gene TRBV2; 7 bases agree with TRBD1. The CDR3 length is 15 residues. CDR1 is SNHLY, CDR2 FYNNEI, per germline. V was clipped by 7 bases and J by 0 bases; unmatched bases: 5. CDR3 coding DNA: TGTGCCAGCATAGGGGACAGAACGAACACCGGGGAGCTGTTTTTT. Translation gives CASIGDRTNTGELFF.

The chain joins TRBV5-8 to TRBJ1-2; TRBD1 agrees at 7 bases. Trimming took 0 bases from V and 5 from J; bases not matched to a gene: 7. The CDR3 sequence is 15 residues long. Germline V gene data show CDR1 as SGHTS and CDR2 as YDEGEE. CDR3 nucleotides: TGTGCCAGCAGCTTGGGCCCAGGGGGAAGTTATGGCTACACCTTC. Protein: CASSLGPGGSYGYTF.

The chain couples TRBV19 to TRBJ1-1; no clear D. Germline CDR1 reads LNHDA; CDR2 reads SQIVND (reference sequence). The CDR3 is made up of 14 amino acids. Trimming left V 1 base short and J 5 bases short, with 11 bases between. CDR3 residues: CASSIVSGGTEAFF. Here the CDR3 DNA reads TGTGCCAGTAGTATAGTATCGGGTGGTACTGAAGCTTTCTTT.

V gene TRBV27 combines with J gene TRBJ2-7, with 8 bases identical to TRBD1. There are 14 residues in the CDR3. V shed 6 bases and J 0 bases; nucleotides not matched to a gene: 4. From germline, CDR1 is MNHEY and CDR2 SMNVEV (reference sequence). The CDR3, as DNA: TGTGCCAGCAGGTCAGGGGGCTTCTCCTACGAGCAGTACTTC. Amino acids: CASRSGGFSYEQYF.

The chain recombines TRBV18 with TRBJ2-2; D gene ambiguous. Per the germline V gene, CDR1 is KGHSH and CDR2 is LQKENI. Trimming pared 2 bases from V and 1 base from J, leaving 11 bases between. This CDR3 region has 16 residues. CDR3 loop: CASSPTQLRNTGELFF. The DNA for the CDR3 is TGTGCCAGCTCACCAACGCAATTGAGGAACACCGGGGAGCTGTTTTTT.

The J gene is TRBJ2-1, the V gene TRBV11-2, with 9 bases matching TRBD2. Per the germline V gene, CDR1 is SGHAT and CDR2 is FQNNGV. Unmatched junction bases numbered 9, after V lost 3 bases and J lost 15 bases. The CDR3 totals 13 residues. The CDR3, as DNA: TGTGCCAGCAGCTTCGCTAGCGGGATGCAGGGGTTCTTC. As protein: CASSFASGMQGFF. The variable domain in full, completed from reference TRBV11-2 and TRBJ2-1, reads EAGVAQSPRYKIIEKRQSVAFWCNPISGHATLYWYQQILGQGPKLLIQFQNNGVVDDSQLPKDRFSAERLKGVDSTLKIQPAKLEDSAVYLCASSFASGMQGFFGPGTRLTVL.

The chain joins TRBV5-6 to TRBJ1-1; D ambiguous. The V end lost 5 bases, the J end lost 2 bases, and 13 bases lay between the germline ends. The CDR3 totals 14 residues. Germline CDR1 is SGHDT and CDR2 is YYEEEE. This CDR3 reads CASSKDFLNTEAFF. In DNA, the CDR3 is TGTGCCAGCAGTAAGGACTTTCTAAACACTGAAGCTTTCTTT. Full variable domain (outside the CDR3, taken from reference TRBV5-6 and TRBJ1-1): DAGVTQSPTHLIKTRGQQVTLRCSPKSGHDTVSWYQQALGQGPQFIFQYYEEEERQRGNFPDRFSGHQFPNYSSELNVNALLLGDSALYLCASSKDFLNTEAFFGQGTRLTVV.

The V gene is TRBV4-1, the J gene TRBJ1-2; unclear D gene. Trimming shortened V by 0 bases and J by 0 bases, and 8 bases separated the two germline ends. There are 15 residues in the CDR3. Germline assignment: CDR1 MGHRA and CDR2 YSYEKL. CDR3 bases: TGCGCCAGCAGCCAAGAAGGACGGCCTAACTATGGCTACACCTTC. This sequence encodes CASSQEGRPNYGYTF.

This rearrangement joins TRBV9 to TRBJ1-3; 9 nucleotides line up with TRBD1. The germline gives CDR1 SGDLS, CDR2 YYNGEE. This CDR3 spans 18 amino acids. The junction had 7 bases not matched to a gene; V was cut back by 0 bases and J by 0 bases. DNA for the CDR3: TGTGCCAGCAGCGTAGTGGACAGGGGTCTACTCTCTGGAAACACCATATATTTT. Translation: CASSVVDRGLLSGNTIYF.

The chain carries TRBV5-1 and TRBJ2-2, with D maybe TRBD1 (6 bases). The germline V gene has CDR1 SGHRS and CDR2 YFSETQ. The CDR3 is 15 amino acids. The germline V and J ends were trimmed by 2 bases and 3 bases, with 11 bases remaining between them. The CDR3 here is CASSLTGSDTGELFF. In nucleotides, the CDR3 is TGCGCCAGCAGCTTAACAGGGAGTGACACCGGGGAGCTGTTTTTT.

The gene calls are TRBV7-9 and TRBJ2-5; TRBD2 matches 8 bases. J lost 7 bases, V lost 8 bases, and 6 bases had no gene match. Germline CDR1 and CDR2: SEHNR and FQNEAQ (reference sequence). The CDR3 is 12 amino acids. This chain's CDR3 is CASAREGGTQYF. The CDR3 bases are TGTGCCAGCGCCCGGGAGGGCGGGACCCAGTACTTC.

The chain joins TRBV11-1 to TRBJ2-3, with 10 bases identical to TRBD2. Germline CDR1 reads SGHAT; CDR2 reads FQDESV (reference sequence). The CDR3 runs to 16 residues. The V and J ends lost 3 bases and 1 base, in that order; junction bases with no gene match: 4. CDR3: CASSFSGRRGTDTQYF. Here the CDR3 DNA reads TGTGCCAGCAGCTTTAGCGGGAGGAGGGGCACAGATACGCAGTATTTT. The full variable domain, with the rest looked up from reference TRBV11-1 and TRBJ2-3, is EAEVAQSPRYKITEKSQAVAFWCDPISGHATLYWYRQILGQGPELLVQFQDESVVDDSQLPKDRFSAERLKGVDSTLKIQPAELGDSAMYLCASSFSGRRGTDTQYFGPGTRLTVL.

Only one count was recorded for this clone. In the same sample, other DNA sequences code for this CDR3. The chain employs TRBV29-1 and TRBJ1-5; no clear D. CDR1 and CDR2 (germline): SQVTM, ANQGSEA. The CDR3 is 12 amino acids. V was cut by 4 bases and J by 0 bases, with 4 bases left in between. CDR3 sequence reads: CSVGSSNQPQHF. The DNA of the CDR3 is TGCAGCGTTGGTAGTAGCAATCAGCCCCAGCATTTT.

CDR3 sequence reads: CASSPPVGDKNIQYF. The CDR3 region has the DNA TGTGCCAGCTCACCCCCGGTAGGGGACAAAAACATTCAGTACTTC. V is TRBV18 and J is TRBJ2-4, with a tentative D call TRBD1 (5 bases). The germline V and J ends were trimmed by 3 bases and 3 bases, with 12 bases remaining between them. The V gene's germline CDR1 is KGHSH and CDR2 LQKENI. CDR3 size: 15 residues.

V and J are TRBV27 and TRBJ2-2; D tentatively reads TRBD1 or TRBD2 (7 bases each). Trimming stripped 0 bases from V and 3 bases from J, with 14 bases between. This CDR3 region has 17 residues. Germline-derived CDR1 and CDR2 are MNHEY and SMNVEV (reference sequence). The CDR3 spells CASSLSGTAGYTGELFF. The CDR3 bases are TGTGCCAGCAGTTTATCGGGGACAGCGGGATACACCGGGGAGCTGTTTTTT.

The V call is TRBV6-5, the J call TRBJ2-4, with 9 positions matching TRBD1. The CDR3 has 15 residues. Germline-derived CDR1 and CDR2 are MNHEY and SVGAGI. V lost 2 bases, J lost 7 bases, and 6 bases stayed unmatched. The CDR3 loop is CASSYGGQGGNIQYF. CDR3 coding DNA: TGTGCCAGCAGTTACGGGGGACAGGGAGGCAACATTCAGTACTTC.

The gene calls are TRBV19 and TRBJ2-1, with D possibly being TRBD1 or TRBD2 (6 bases each). V lost 2 bases and J lost 5, with 10 bases in between. CDR1 and CDR2 (germline): LNHDA, SQIVND (reference sequence). This CDR3 comprises 14 residues. CDR3 nucleotide sequence: TGTGCCAGTAGTATAAGGGGGGACGACAATGAGCAGTTCTTC. It is translated as CASSIRGDDNEQFF.

This rearrangement joins TRBV6-6 to TRBJ2-3, with a weak D call TRBD2 (6 bases). The CDR3 consists of 14 residues. Trimming took off 3 bases at V and 4 bases at J, with 11 bases between the two ends. Germline lookup yields CDR1 MNHNY and CDR2 SVGAGI (reference sequence). The CDR3 region is CASSYTGDADTQYF. Here the CDR3 DNA reads TGTGCCAGCAGTTATACGGGAGATGCAGATACGCAGTATTTT.

The chain links TRBV6-5 to TRBJ2-1, with D perhaps TRBD2 (6 bases). Deletions cut 9 bases from V and 2 bases from J, with 17 bases between. CDR1 MNHEY and CDR2 SVGAGI come from the germline V gene. There are 15 residues in the CDR3. CDR3 sequence reads: CASRSGWGTYNEQFF. The CDR3 DNA reads TGTGCCAGTAGGAGCGGGTGGGGGACCTACAATGAGCAGTTCTTC.

The CDR3 DNA reads TGTGCCAGTAGTATAGATCGAGGACTAGTAGATGAGCAGTTCTTC. It translates to CASSIDRGLVDEQFF. The chain employs TRBV19 and TRBJ2-1; TRBD2 matches 7 bases. The CDR3 has 15 residues. J was trimmed by 8 bases and V by 0 bases; bases with no gene match: 7. CDR1 is LNHDA and CDR2 is SQIVND in the germline V gene (reference sequence).